The present entry profiles one T cell receptor (beta chain) with its context. Its antigen is currently unknown. Germline V lookup: CDR1 LNHDA, CDR2 SQIVND (reference sequence). There are 16 residues in the CDR3. Germline trimming cut 9 bases from V and 0 bases from J; bases unmatched to any gene: 7. The data were obtained in a study of OX40 agonist ivuxolimab in advanced cancers. About the research overall: Each dose-escalation patient presented with hepatocellular carcinoma, melanoma, renal cell or head and neck cancer.

Here immunoSEQ multiplex PCR was the method, and the copy in TCRdb shows in-frame clones only, minus some. The table has some 80,000 clones, 70% to 90% seen once. Study-level results: Among some nonresponders, normalized T-cell clonal expansion was also low.

The origin of this receptor is an adult with an advanced solid tumor such as melanoma, head and neck, liver or kidney cancer. V is TRBV19 and J is TRBJ2-6; 8 nucleotides match TRBD1. The input for sequencing was CD4+ or CD8+ T cells sorted from blood, taken in a trial of the OX40 agonist ivuxolimab. The CDR3 protein is CASGQGPFSGANVLTF. The CDR3 region has the DNA TGTGCCAGCGGACAGGGTCCCTTCTCTGGGGCCAACGTCCTGACTTTC.